This T cell receptor (beta chain) was documented in a study of tumor-infiltrating lymphocytes in localized non-small cell lung cancer. Study-level points and caveats: T-cell fraction did not differ between immunotypes IM1 and IM2. Available tissue quantity limited TCR sequencing to a patient subset.

Turning to this clone: Its antigen is as yet unknown.

V lost 5 bases to trimming and J lost 0 bases; unmatched junction nucleotides: 6. Per the germline V gene, CDR1 is MDHEN and CDR2 is SYDVKM. This CDR3 has 15 residues. Measured with immunoSEQ multiplex PCR; TCRdb has only the in-frame clones, and not every one. The table lists some 10,000 clones, around 77% of them singletons. The TCR was taken from a human donor with non-small cell lung cancer. The genes are TRBV28 and TRBJ1-1; 7 nucleotides agree with TRBD1. The sequencing sample was made of uninvolved lung tissue not adjacent to the tumor. CDR3: CASSVRTGMNTEAFF. CDR3 nucleotide sequence: TGTGCCAGCAGTGTACGGACAGGCATGAACACTGAAGCTTTCTTT.